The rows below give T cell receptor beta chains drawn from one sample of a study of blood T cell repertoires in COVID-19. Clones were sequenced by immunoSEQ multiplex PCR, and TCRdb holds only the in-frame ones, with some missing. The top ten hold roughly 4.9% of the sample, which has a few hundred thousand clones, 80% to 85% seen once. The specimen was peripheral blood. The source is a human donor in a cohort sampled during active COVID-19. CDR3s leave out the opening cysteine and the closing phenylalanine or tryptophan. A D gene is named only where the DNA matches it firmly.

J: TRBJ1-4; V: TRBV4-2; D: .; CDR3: ASSQDRGATNEKLF
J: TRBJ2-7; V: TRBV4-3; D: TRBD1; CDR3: ASSQDHRTGSYEQY
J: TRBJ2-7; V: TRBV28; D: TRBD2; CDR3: ASSTGGAGGPYEQY
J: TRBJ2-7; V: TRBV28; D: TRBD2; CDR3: ASSYLRLAGGEQY
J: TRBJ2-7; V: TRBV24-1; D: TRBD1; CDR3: ATSDPGQGYEQY
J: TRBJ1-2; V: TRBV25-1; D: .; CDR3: ASAGRGWYGYT
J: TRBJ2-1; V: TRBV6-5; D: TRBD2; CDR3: ASSYSPSGRYNEQF
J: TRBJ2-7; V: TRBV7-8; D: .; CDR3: ASSLGGEAGEQY
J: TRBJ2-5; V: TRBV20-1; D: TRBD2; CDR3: SASSPGGSGETQY
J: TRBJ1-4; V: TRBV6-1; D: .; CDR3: ASSEAGGYNEKLF
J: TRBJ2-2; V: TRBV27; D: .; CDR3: ASGENTGELF
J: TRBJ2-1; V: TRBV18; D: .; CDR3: ASSPGAGRSYNEQF
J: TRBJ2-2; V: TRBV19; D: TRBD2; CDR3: ASSRREGFVGGELF
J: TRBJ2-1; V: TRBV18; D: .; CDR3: ASSTTLQGGEQF
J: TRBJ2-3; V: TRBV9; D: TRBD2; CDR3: ASSSGTSDTDTQY
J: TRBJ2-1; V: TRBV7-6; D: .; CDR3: ASSLAGEGLAYNEQF
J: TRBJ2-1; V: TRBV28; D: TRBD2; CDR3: ASSLLAGLGNEQF
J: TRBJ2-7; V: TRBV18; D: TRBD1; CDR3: ASSPGTVYEQY
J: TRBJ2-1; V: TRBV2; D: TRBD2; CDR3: ASSAWLAGSNEQF
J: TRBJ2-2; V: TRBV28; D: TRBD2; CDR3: ASSAPPGHGTSGSGTGELF
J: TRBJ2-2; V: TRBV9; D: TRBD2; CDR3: ASSPRLAGATGELF
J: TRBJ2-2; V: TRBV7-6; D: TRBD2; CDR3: ASSWGTSGDTGELF
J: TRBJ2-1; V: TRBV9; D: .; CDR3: ASSAGGWIIDEQF
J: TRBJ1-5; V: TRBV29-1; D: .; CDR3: SVGGTPNQPQH
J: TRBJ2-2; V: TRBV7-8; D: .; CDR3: ALAGANTGELF
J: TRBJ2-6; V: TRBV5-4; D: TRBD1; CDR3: ASSSNTGTGSSGANVLT
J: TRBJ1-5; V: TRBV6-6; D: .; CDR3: ASSYQGISNQPQH
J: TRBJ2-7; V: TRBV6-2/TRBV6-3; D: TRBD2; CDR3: ASSYSIGRGAPYEQY
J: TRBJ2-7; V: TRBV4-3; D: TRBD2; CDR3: ASSQEPGLAGPSYEQY
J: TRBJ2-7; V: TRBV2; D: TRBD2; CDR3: ASTRSGGSYEQY
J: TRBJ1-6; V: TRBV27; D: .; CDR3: ASSLKGVGFTNSPLH
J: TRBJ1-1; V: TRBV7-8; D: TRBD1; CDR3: ASSRDRNTEAF
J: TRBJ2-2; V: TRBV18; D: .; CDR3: ASSKRGREAGELF
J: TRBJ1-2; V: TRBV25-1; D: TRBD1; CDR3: ASSDPQGTYGYT
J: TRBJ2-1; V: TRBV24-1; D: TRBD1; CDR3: ATSDGRGPNEQF
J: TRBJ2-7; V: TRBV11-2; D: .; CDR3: ASSPNLIYEQY
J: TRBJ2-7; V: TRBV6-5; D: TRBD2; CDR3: ASRTRLAGSYEQY
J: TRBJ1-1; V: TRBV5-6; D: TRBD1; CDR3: ASSLGQGGYYTEAF
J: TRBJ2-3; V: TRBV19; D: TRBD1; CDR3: ASSIGTGGLTDTQY
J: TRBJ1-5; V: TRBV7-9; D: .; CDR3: ASSLVARKKYPQH
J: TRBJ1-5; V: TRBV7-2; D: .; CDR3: ASSTTWGRGGNQPQH
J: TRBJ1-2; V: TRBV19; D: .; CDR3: ASSIARDYGYT
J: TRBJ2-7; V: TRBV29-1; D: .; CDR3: SAVGAGKDYEQY
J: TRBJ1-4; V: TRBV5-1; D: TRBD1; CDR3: ASSPGQGAYATNEKLF
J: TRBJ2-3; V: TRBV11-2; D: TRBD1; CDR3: ASSPTPGGTQY
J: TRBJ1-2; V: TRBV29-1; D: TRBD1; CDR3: SVEARTGDLYGYT
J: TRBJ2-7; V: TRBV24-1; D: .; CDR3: ATSLRHGYEQY
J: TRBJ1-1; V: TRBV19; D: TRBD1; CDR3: ASSPGQGNTEAF
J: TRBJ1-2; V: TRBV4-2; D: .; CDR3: ASSQASAQGIRSGYT
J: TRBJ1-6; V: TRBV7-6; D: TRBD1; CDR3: ASSLSGQENSPLH
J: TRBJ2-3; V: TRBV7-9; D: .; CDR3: ASSHSGRTDTQY
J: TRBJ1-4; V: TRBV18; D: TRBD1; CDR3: ASSRTGINEKLF
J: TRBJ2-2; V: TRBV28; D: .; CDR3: ASSDLQAGPGELF
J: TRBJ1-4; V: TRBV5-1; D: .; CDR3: ASSLGRSGEKLF